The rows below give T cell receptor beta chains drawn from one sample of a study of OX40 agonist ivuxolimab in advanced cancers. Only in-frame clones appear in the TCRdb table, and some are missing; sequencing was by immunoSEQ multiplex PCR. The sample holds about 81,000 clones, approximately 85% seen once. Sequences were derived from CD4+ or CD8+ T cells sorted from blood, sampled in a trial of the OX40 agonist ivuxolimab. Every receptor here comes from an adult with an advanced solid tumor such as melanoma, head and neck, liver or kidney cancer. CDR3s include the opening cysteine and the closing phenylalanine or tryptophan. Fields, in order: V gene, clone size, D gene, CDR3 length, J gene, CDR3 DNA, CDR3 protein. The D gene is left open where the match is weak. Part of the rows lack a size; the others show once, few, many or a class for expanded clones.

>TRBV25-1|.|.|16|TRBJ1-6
TGTGCCAGCAGTGAGAGGCGGGCAGGGTGGGACTCACCCCTCCACTTT
CASSERRAGWDSPLHF
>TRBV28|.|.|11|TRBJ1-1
TGTGCCAGCAGTTCCCCGGCTGAAGCTTTCTTT
CASSSPAEAFF
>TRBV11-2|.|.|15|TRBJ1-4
TGTGCCAGCAGCTCCAACACGGGAACTAATGAAAAACTGTTTTTT
CASSSNTGTNEKLFF
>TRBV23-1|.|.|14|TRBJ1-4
TGCGCCAGCAGGCCCCCCGCTAAAGGTGAAAAACTGTTTTTT
CASRPPAKGEKLFF
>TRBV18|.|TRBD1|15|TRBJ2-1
TGTGCCAGCTCACAGGGACAGGGGCCTTTCGGGGAGCAGTTCTTC
CASSQGQGPFGEQFF
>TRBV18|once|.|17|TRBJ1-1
TGTGCCAGCTCACGACAGTCCTATCCGAGGGCTAACACTGAAGCTTTCTTT
CASSRQSYPRANTEAFF
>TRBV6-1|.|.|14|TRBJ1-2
TGTGCCAGCAGCCACAGGGAACGCGGCTATGGCTACACCTTC
CASSHRERGYGYTF
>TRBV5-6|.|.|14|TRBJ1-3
TGTGCCAGCAGCTTGGGTCAGGTCGGAAACACCATATATTTT
CASSLGQVGNTIYF
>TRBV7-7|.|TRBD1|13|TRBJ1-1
TGTGCTAGCAGCCGGGACAGGGACACTGAAGCTTTCTTT
CASSRDRDTEAFF
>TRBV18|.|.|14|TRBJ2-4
TGTGCCAGCTCCCCACCTGTCGGACTAAACATTCAGTACTTC
CASSPPVGLNIQYF
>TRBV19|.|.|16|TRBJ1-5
TGTGCCAGTAGTATACGGCGGGACGTACAAAATCAGCCCCAGCATTTT
CASSIRRDVQNQPQHF
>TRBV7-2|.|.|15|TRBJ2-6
TGTGCCAGCAGCCCCCGAGGGGTTGGGGCCAACGTCCTGACTTTC
CASSPRGVGANVLTF
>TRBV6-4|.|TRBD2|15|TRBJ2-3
TGTGCCAGCAGTGACCCTCCGACTAGCGGGGATACGCAGTATTTT
CASSDPPTSGDTQYF
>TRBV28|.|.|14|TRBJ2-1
TGTGCCAGCAGTTTACAAGGTGGTCTGCTCGGCCAGTTCTTC
CASSLQGGLLGQFF
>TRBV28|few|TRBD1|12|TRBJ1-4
TGTGCCAGCTCAGGGGGAAAAGAAAAACTGTTTTTT
CASSGGKEKLFF
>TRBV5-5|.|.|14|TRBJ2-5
TGTGCCAGCAGCCGACCGGGGGCGGAAGAGACCCAGTACTTC
CASSRPGAEETQYF
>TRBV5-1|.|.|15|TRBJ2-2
TGCGCCAGCAGCACGCAGGCAGCCTACACCGGGGAGCTGTTTTTT
CASSTQAAYTGELFF
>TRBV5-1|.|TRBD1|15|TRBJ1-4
TGCGCCAGCAGCTTGGGGGACAGGGGTCGGGAAAAACTGTTTTTT
CASSLGDRGREKLFF
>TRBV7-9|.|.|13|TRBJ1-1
TGTGCCAGCAGCCCCCCCTCGGGCACTGAAGCTTTCTTT
CASSPPSGTEAFF
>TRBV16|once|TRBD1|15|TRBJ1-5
TGTGCCAGCAGCGCGACAGGGGGCCTGAATCAGCCCCAGCATTTT
CASSATGGLNQPQHF
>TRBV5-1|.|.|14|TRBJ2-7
TGCGCCAGCAGCTTGGGAGGGGCTTCCTACGAGCAGTACTTC
CASSLGGASYEQYF
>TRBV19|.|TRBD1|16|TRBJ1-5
TGTGCCAGTAGTACAGACGACAGGGCAGCCGTAGCGCCCCAGCATTTT
CASSTDDRAAVAPQHF
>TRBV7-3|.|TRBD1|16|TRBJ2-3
TGTGCCAGCAGCTTAGGGTCGTCCGGACAGGTTGATACGCAGTATTTT
CASSLGSSGQVDTQYF
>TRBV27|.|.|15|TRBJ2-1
TGTGCCAGCAGCTTCGACAGAGTCACCTACAATGAGCAGTTCTTC
CASSFDRVTYNEQFF
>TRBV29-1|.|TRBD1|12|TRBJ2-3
TGCAGCGTTGATAGGGGGCTAGATACGCAGTATTTT
CSVDRGLDTQYF
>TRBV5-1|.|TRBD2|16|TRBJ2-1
TGCGCCAGCAGCCGAGGACTAGCGGGTTCCTACAATGAGCAGTTCTTC
CASSRGLAGSYNEQFF
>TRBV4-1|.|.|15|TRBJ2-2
TGCGCCAGCAGCCAAGACACGGGGCCCACCGGGGAGCTGTTTTTT
CASSQDTGPTGELFF
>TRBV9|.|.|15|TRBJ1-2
TGTGCCAGCAGCGTAGAGGGGTTCTCTAACTATGGCTACACCTTC
CASSVEGFSNYGYTF
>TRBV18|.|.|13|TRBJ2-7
TGTGCCAGCTCACCACGTGAAATCTACGAGCAGTACTTC
CASSPREIYEQYF
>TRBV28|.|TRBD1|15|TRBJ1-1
TGTGCCAGCAGATCGACAGGGACCCTGAACACTGAAGCTTTCTTT
CASRSTGTLNTEAFF
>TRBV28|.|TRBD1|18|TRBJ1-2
TGTGCCAGCAGCGTACCGGGACAGGTTACAAATACTAACTATGGCTACACCTTC
CASSVPGQVTNTNYGYTF
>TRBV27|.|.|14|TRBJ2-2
TGTGCCAGCAGTTCCCCGCCCGGATCCGGGGAGCTGTTTTTT
CASSSPPGSGELFF
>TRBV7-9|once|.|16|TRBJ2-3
TGTGCCAGCAGCTTCTTGGTTTTTCTCGGCACAGATACGCAGTATTTT
CASSFLVFLGTDTQYF
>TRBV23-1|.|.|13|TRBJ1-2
TGCGCCAGCTCCCAGCGAGGCAGATATGGCTACACCTTC
CASSQRGRYGYTF
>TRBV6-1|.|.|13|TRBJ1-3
TGTGCCAGCACCGTAATCTCTGGAAACACCATATATTTT
CASTVISGNTIYF
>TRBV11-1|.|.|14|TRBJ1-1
TGTGCCAGCAGCTCGGTACAGGGTCCCACTGAAGCTTTCTTT
CASSSVQGPTEAFF
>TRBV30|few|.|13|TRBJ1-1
TGTGCCTGGAGTGTATCCAGTAAGCCTGAAGCTTTCTTT
CAWSVSSKPEAFF
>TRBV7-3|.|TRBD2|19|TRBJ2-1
TGTGCCAGCAGCCCCACCCCGGGACTAGCGGGAGGGGGATCCAATGAGCAGTTCTTC
CASSPTPGLAGGGSNEQFF
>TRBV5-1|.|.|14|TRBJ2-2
TGCGCCAGCAGCTTCGGGGAATCCACCGGGGAGCTGTTTTTT
CASSFGESTGELFF
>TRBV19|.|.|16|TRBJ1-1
TGTGCCAGTAGTACCCTGGGGGCGGGTCGGGGCACTGAAGCTTTCTTT
CASSTLGAGRGTEAFF
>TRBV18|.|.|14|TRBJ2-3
TGTGCCAGCGGGGCGGTGGCCAGCACAGATACGCAGTATTTT
CASGAVASTDTQYF
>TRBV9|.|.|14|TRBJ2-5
TGTGCCAGCAGCGTAGGGGGGGCAGGAGAGACCCAGTACTTC
CASSVGGAGETQYF
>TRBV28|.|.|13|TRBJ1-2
TGTGCCAGCAGTTCATACACGGTCTATGGCTACACCTTC
CASSSYTVYGYTF
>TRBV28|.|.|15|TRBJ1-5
TGTGCCAGCAGCCCTACAGGGAATAGCAATCAGCCCCAGCATTTT
CASSPTGNSNQPQHF